This T cell receptor (beta chain) stems from a study of OX40 agonist ivuxolimab in advanced cancers. Across the study: At 0.01 to 10 mg/kg, ivuxolimab was administered intravenously to patients every 2 weeks.

Study-level results: Antigen specificity of clonally expanded peripheral T cells was not established.

Unmatched junction bases numbered 16, after V lost 0 bases and J lost 17 bases. CDR1 and CDR2 from the germline V gene are KGHSH and LQKENI. CDR3 length equals 16 residues. Method: immunoSEQ multiplex PCR; TCRdb's copy keeps in-frame clones and lacks some. The sample has 95,000 to 150,000 clones; around 90% are singletons. Comments on this clone: The antigen remains unidentified.

The clonotype originates from an adult with an advanced solid tumor such as melanoma, head and neck, liver or kidney cancer. The chain carries TRBV18 and TRBJ1-6, with 7 positions matching TRBD1. Sequences were derived from CD4+ or CD8+ T cells sorted from blood, sampled in a trial of the OX40 agonist ivuxolimab. CDR3 sequence: CASSPPSGTDPAHIHF. CDR3 DNA: TGTGCCAGCTCACCACCGTCCGGGACAGACCCGGCCCACATCCACTTT.